A single sample is the source of the 2 T cell receptor delta chains below, sequenced in a study of γδ T cells in repeated Plasmodium falciparum infection. Gammadelta T cells were flow-sorted from PBMC into Vgamma9/Vdelta2+ and Vdelta2-negative populations for bulk analysis. TCRdb made new clone calls on the multiplex PCR reads using CATT. The profile covers 93,000 or so delta-chain clones, with approximately 0.92% appearing a single time and 9.5% to 10% taken by the ten largest. Sequencing was performed on gamma-delta T cells from blood. The receptors stem from a pool of human donors (malaria-infected and uninfected, not separated).

This clone was recorded a few times. The protein that TCRdb holds for this DNA derives from a much larger clone and differs from the translated DNA at residue 11, which likely indicates a read error; the protein shown here is translated from the DNA. V usage is TRDV1 and J usage is TRDJ1; 9 nucleotides line up with TRDD3. V trimming: 0 bases; J trimming: 0 bases; junction bases outside the gene matches: 29. CDR1 is TSWWSYY and CDR2 is QGS in the germline V gene. The CDR3 has 25 amino acids. The CDR3 region is CALGELKSLLSPLYWGTLYTDKLIF. The DNA for the CDR3 is TGTGCTCTTGGGGAACTAAAGTCCCTACTCAGTCCCCTGTACTGGGGGACCCTTTACACCGATAAACTCATCTTT.

This clone was seen only a few times. The protein held in TCRdb is that of a much larger clone and does not match this DNA's translation at residue 8, likely because of a read error; the protein shown is translated from the DNA. The V and J genes are TRDV1 and TRDJ1, with 9 bases aligning to TRDD3. The J gene is not listed in TCRdb, so it was assigned here from a DNA match to germline. V gave up 1 base and J gave up 8 bases; unmatched junction bases: 29. Germline assignment: CDR1 TSWWSYY and CDR2 QGS. The CDR3 spans 22 residues. For the CDR3, the DNA is TGTGCTCTTGGGGAACGGAGGTGTGCGACCCCCTCTCAAAGAGACTGGGGGAACAAACTCATCTTT. Its protein product is CALGERRCATPSQRDWGNKLIF.